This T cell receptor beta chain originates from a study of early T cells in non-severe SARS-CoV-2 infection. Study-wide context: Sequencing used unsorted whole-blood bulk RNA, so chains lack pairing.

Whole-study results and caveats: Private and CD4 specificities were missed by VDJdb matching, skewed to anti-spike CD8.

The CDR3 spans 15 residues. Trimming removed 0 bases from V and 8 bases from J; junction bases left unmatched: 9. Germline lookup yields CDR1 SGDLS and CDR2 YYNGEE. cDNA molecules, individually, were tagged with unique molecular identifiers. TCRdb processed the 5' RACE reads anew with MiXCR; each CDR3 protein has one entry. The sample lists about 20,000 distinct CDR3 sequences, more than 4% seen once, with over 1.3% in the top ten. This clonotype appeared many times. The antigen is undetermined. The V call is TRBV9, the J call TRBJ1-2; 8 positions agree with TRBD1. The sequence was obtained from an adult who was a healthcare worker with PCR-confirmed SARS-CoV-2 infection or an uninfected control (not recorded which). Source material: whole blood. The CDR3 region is CASSVASGQGIGYTF. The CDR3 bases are TGTGCCAGCAGCGTAGCTTCAGGACAGGGAATCGGCTACACCTTC.